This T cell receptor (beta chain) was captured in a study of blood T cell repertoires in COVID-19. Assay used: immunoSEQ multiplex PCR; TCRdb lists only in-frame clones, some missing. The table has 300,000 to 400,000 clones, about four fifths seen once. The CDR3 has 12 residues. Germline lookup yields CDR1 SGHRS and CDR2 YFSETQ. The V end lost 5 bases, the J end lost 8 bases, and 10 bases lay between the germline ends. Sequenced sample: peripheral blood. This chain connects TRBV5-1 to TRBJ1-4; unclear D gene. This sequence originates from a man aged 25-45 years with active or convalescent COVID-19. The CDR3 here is CASRQNTEKLFF. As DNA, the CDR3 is TGCGCCAGCAGACAGAACACGGAAAAACTGTTTTTT.